These T cell receptor beta chains were read from a single sample in a study of T cells in Graves' hyperthyroidism and ophthalmopathy. TCRdb called the multiplex PCR reads again in MiXCR, with one record for every CDR3 protein. The top ten clones hold approximately 8.7% of a sample with around 800,000 distinct CDR3 sequences, 35% to 45% of them seen once. Sequencing was carried out using blood. All receptors come from a young man with Graves' hyperthyroidism. The CDR3 runs from the conserved cysteine through the conserved F or W.

v_call,j_call,cdr3_aa
TRBV14,TRBJ1-2,CASSHRGDTNYGYTF
TRBV7-3,TRBJ2-7,CASSLEVGGAFYEQYF
TRBV5-1,TRBJ1-6,CASSLDSSPLHF
TRBV7-9,TRBJ2-2,CASTQQGQIGTGELFF
TRBV29-1,TRBJ2-7,CSRVDEQYF
TRBV20-1,TRBJ1-5,CSADTGRDQPQHF
TRBV11-2,TRBJ2-5,CASSLFTGQETQYF
TRBV19,TRBJ1-2,CASFGGTHHYGYTF
TRBV6-5,TRBJ1-6,CASSEGTGFGSPLHF
TRBV4-2,TRBJ1-2,CASSQEGQGYGYTF
TRBV7-2,TRBJ2-2,CASSSVAQTNTGELFF
TRBV2,TRBJ1-2,CASGGGTYGYTF
TRBV15,TRBJ2-5,CATSRKTGAQETQYF
TRBV10-3,TRBJ2-5,CAISDNRTAQETQYF
TRBV7-9,TRBJ1-2,CASSADPTVYGYTF
TRBV7-8,TRBJ2-7,CASSSPGQGLLVYEQYF
TRBV9,TRBJ2-5,CASRVGLAGGIQETQYF
TRBV29-1,TRBJ1-3,CSVAGVGGNTIYF
TRBV7-8,TRBJ1-1,CASSADSTNTEAFF
TRBV15,TRBJ2-2,CATSRYLQGTMGELFF